This T cell receptor beta chain was retrieved from a study of cytomegalovirus exposure and HLA in healthy donors. Study-wide findings and caveats: Certain indistinguishable V segments, among them TRBV6-2 and TRBV6-3, were excluded. Upon later analysis, HLA-associated TCR beta chains proved more clonally expanded than other, equally common chains. CMV serostatus was the only immune exposure information that was available. Across all donors, roughly uniform sequencing depth was an assumption of the presence/absence analyses.

The CDR3 has 16 residues. Germline V CDR1 and CDR2: LGHNA, YNFKEQ. V was cut by 2 bases and J by 1 base, with 15 bases left in between. Vbeta (60) and Jbeta (13) primers were used in the PCR. Here immunoSEQ multiplex PCR was the method, and the copy in TCRdb shows in-frame clones only, minus some. Counted here are tens of thousands of clones, more than 60% occurring once; the ten biggest clones make up roughly 1.5%. Concerning this clone: Its antigen remains unknown.

The sample taken for sequencing was PBMCs. This sequence joins TRBV4-2 and TRBJ2-7, with D possibly matching TRBD2 (6 bases). This clonotype originated in a man aged 35 to 55 in good health and CMV-seronegative. The chain's CDR3 is CASSQIAGSGSYEQYF. The CDR3 DNA reads as TGTGCCAGCAGCCAAATCGCGGGGAGTGGGTCCTACGAGCAGTACTTC.